This TCR beta chain originates from a study of blood T cell repertoires in COVID-19. V gave up 8 bases and J gave up 1 base; unmatched junction bases: 7. CDR3 length: 14 amino acids. Germline CDR1 is ENHRY and CDR2 is SYGVKD. This clone was detected many times. This table comes from immunoSEQ multiplex PCR, and its TCRdb copy is limited to in-frame clones, with some not included. The data show some 180,000 clones, with about 80% seen just once and 15% to 20% held by the top ten. Material: PBMCs or T cells enriched from blood (not recorded which). The TCR comes from a woman in her sixties or seventies in a cohort exposed to, infected with or recovered from COVID-19 (not recorded which). V gene TRBV10-3 combines with J gene TRBJ1-1; 7 bases align to TRBD1. The CDR3 region is CAIGGQTENTEAFF. CDR3 bases: TGTGCCATCGGGGGACAGACTGAGAACACTGAAGCTTTCTTT.